This T cell receptor beta chain was obtained from a study of blood T cell repertoires in COVID-19. Germline values: CDR1 MNHEY, CDR2 SMNVEV (reference sequence). V was clipped by 5 bases and J by 0 bases; unmatched bases: 3. CDR3 length: 15 amino acids. The method was immunoSEQ multiplex PCR; TCRdb's version includes in-frame clones alone and lacks a portion of them. Of about 66,000 clones listed, around 84% were seen once; the top ten hold under 8%. The chain carries TRBV27 and TRBJ1-3; 8 bases match TRBD1. The sequenced sample consisted of peripheral blood. This TCR came from a man in his fifties with active COVID-19. The DNA for the CDR3 is TGTGCCAGCAGTCGACAGGGGAACTCTGGAAACACCATATATTTT. It yields the protein CASSRQGNSGNTIYF.